What follows are 6 T cell receptor beta chains derived from one specimen sequenced in a study of cytomegalovirus exposure and HLA in healthy donors. The PCR was carried out with 60 Vbeta primers and 13 Jbeta primers. Sequencing used immunoSEQ multiplex PCR; TCRdb keeps in-frame clones, though not all of them. The table lists about 160,000 clones, roughly 84% of them singletons. Sequenced input: PBMCs. These receptors were taken from a male donor in good health and CMV-seronegative.

This sequence joins TRBV30 and TRBJ1-5, with 8 bases fitting TRBD1. The germline gives CDR1 GTSNPN, CDR2 SVGIG (reference sequence). The CDR3 sequence is 13 residues long. V lost 4 bases and J lost 6; bases outside the gene matches: 5. The CDR3 DNA sequence: TGTGCCTGGAAGGACAGGGAGGTTCAGCCCCAGCATTTT. The encoded protein is CAWKDREVQPQHF. Drawing the rest from reference TRBV30 and TRBJ1-5, the complete variable domain is SQTIHQWPATLVQPVGSPLSLECTVEGTSNPNLYWYRQAAGRGLQLLFYSVGIGQISSEVPQNLSASRPQDRQFILSSKKLLLSDSGFYLCAWKDREVQPQHFGDGTRLSIL.

The chain is built from TRBV7-5 and TRBJ2-6; whether TRBD1, the table's D call, matches the DNA was not checked. TRBV7-5 is flagged as a pseudogene. The CDR3 loop spans 18 amino acids. This chain's CDR3 is CARSSTGLLFSGANVLTF. The CDR3 coding sequence is TGTGCCAGAAGCTCCACAGGGCTCCTTTTCTCTGGGGCCAACGTCCTGACTTTC.

This clone was seen only a few times. The chain joins TRBV10-3 to TRBJ2-2; the match to TRBD2 covers 7 bases. The CDR3 consists of 14 residues. Germline V gives CDR1 ENHRY, CDR2 SYGVKD. The V gene end was trimmed by 4 bases and the J gene end by 4 bases; junction bases not matched to a gene: 3. The CDR3, as DNA: TGTGCCATCAGTGCTCCGGGGGGCACCGGGGAGCTGTTTTTT. This translates into CAISAPGGTGELFF.

The CDR3 sequence: CASSRDSSNQPQHF. The CDR3 bases are TGTGCCAGCTCACGGGACAGTAGCAATCAGCCCCAGCATTTT. V gene TRBV18 combines with J gene TRBJ1-5; 7 bases are shared with TRBD1. The junction had 0 bases not matched to a gene; V was cut back by 4 bases and J by 0 bases. Looked up from germline, CDR1 is KGHSH and CDR2 is LQKENI. CDR3 length equals 14 residues.

The V gene is TRBV7-9, the J gene TRBJ1-2; D remains ambiguous. The CDR3 spans 13 residues. Trimming took off 5 bases at V and 2 bases at J, with 9 bases between the two ends. CDR1 and CDR2 from the germline V gene are SEHNR and FQNEAQ (reference sequence). DNA for the CDR3: TGTGCCAGCAGCCAAACAGAGAACTATGGCTACACCTTC. This encodes CASSQTENYGYTF.

Only a few counts were recorded for this clone. This chain uses TRBV4-1 with TRBJ2-7; D might be TRBD1 (6 bases). Per the germline V gene, CDR1 is MGHRA and CDR2 is YSYEKL. V was clipped by 3 bases and J by 2 bases, with 17 bases between them. The CDR3 covers 16 residues. The DNA of the CDR3 is TGCGCCAGCAGCCAGAGAACCACAGGGAAAGCCTACGAGCAGTACTTC. Residues: CASSQRTTGKAYEQYF.